This TCR beta chain was identified during a study of identifying expanded T cells in peripheral blood. Worth noting for this clone: The antigen remains unidentified.

No infections or other immune events were documented during collection. Measured with immunoSEQ multiplex PCR; TCRdb has only the in-frame clones, and not every one. The sample has about 130,000 clones; approximately 86% are singletons. Whole-study findings and limits: Over approximately two and four weeks, about 17 and 20 clones changed, versus approximately 1.2 between replicates.

Sequencing was performed on blood. This receptor was identified in a person between 18 and 69 years old in good health.

The CDR3 coding sequence is TGTGCCAGCAGCTCGCGGACAGGGGTAGGGGGCACAGATACGCAGTATTTT. It codes for CASSSRTGVGGTDTQYF. J is TRBJ2-3 and V is TRBV7-8; TRBD1 aligns across 9 bases. CDR1 and CDR2 from the germline V gene are SGHVS and FQNEAQ. V trimming: 4 bases; J trimming: 1 base; junction bases outside the gene matches: 9. The CDR3 has 17 residues.